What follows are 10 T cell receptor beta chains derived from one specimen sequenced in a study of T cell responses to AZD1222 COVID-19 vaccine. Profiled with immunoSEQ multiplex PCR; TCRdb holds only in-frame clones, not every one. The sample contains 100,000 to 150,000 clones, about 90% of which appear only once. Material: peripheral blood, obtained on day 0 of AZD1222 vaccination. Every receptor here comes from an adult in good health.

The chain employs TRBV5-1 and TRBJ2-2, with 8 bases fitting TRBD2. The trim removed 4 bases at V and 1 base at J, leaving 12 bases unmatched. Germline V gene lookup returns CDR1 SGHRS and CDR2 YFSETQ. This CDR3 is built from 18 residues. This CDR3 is CASSIISALAGNTGELFF. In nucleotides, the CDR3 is TGCGCCAGCAGCATAATATCTGCGCTAGCGGGGAACACCGGGGAGCTGTTTTTT. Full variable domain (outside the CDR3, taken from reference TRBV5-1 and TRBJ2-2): KAGVTQTPRYLIKTRGQQVTLSCSPISGHRSVSWYQQTPGQGLQFLFEYFSETQRNKGNFPGRFSGRQFSNSRSEMNVSTLELGDSALYLCASSIISALAGNTGELFFGEGSRLTVL.

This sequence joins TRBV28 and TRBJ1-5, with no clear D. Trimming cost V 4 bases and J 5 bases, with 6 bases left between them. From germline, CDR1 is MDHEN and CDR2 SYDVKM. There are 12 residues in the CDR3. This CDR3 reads CASSYMDQPQHF. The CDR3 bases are TGTGCCAGCAGTTACATGGATCAGCCCCAGCATTTT. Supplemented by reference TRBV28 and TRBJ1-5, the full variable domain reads DVKVTQSSRYLVKRTGEKVFLECVQDMDHENMFWYRQDPGLGLRLIYFSYDVKMKEKGDIPEGYSVSREKKERFSLILESASTNQTSMYLCASSYMDQPQHFGDGTRLSIL.

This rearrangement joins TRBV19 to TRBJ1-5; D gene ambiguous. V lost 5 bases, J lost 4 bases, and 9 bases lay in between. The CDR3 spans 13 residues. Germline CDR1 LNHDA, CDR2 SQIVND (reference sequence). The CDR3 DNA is TGTGCCAGTAGTCCTCAGGTTAATCAGCCCCAGCATTTT. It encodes CASSPQVNQPQHF.

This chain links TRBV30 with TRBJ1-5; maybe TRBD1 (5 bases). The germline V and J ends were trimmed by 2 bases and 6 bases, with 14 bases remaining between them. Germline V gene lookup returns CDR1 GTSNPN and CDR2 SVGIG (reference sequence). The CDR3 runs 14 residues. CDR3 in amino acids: CAWSTTGVSQPQHF. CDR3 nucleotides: TGTGCCTGGAGTACCACAGGTGTTAGTCAGCCCCAGCATTTT.

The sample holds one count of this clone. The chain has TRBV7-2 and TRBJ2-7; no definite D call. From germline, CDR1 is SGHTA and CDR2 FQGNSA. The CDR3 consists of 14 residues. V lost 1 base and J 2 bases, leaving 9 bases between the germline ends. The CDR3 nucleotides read TGTGCCAGCAGCTTAGAACGTGGGCCCTACGAGCAGTACTTC. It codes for CASSLERGPYEQYF.

CDR3 coding DNA: TGTGCCAGCAGCCCCCCAGGGGGCACAGAGACCCAGTACTTC. Protein: CASSPPGGTETQYF. This rearrangement joins TRBV7-2 to TRBJ2-5, with TRBD1 matching over 8 bases. The CDR3 totals 14 residues. Germline V gives CDR1 SGHTA, CDR2 FQGNSA. J was trimmed by 4 bases and V by 5 bases; bases with no gene match: 6.

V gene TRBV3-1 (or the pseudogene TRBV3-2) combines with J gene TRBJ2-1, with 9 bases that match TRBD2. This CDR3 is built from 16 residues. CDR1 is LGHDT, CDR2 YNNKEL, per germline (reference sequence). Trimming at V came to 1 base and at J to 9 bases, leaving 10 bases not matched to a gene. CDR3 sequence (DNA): TGTGCCAGCAGCCAAGTGGTGGCAGGGCGGGAGGGTGAGCAGTTCTTC. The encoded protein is CASSQVVAGREGEQFF.

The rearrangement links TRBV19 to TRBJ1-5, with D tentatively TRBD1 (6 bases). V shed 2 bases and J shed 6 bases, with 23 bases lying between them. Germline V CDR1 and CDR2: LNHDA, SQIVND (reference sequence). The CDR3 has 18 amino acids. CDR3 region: CASSITPFWGGAGQPQHF. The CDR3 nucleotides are TGTGCCAGTAGTATAACCCCCTTTTGGGGGGGCGCGGGTCAGCCCCAGCATTTT. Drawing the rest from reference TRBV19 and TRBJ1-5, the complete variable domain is DGGITQSPKYLFRKEGQNVTLSCEQNLNHDAMYWYRQDPGQGLRLIYYSQIVNDFQKGDIAEGYSVSREKKESFPLTVTSAQKNPTAFYLCASSITPFWGGAGQPQHFGDGTRLSIL.

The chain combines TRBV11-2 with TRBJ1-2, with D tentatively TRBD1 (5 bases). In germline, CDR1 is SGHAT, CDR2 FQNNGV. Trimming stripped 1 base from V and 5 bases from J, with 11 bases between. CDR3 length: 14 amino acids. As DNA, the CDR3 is TGTGCCAGCAGCTTAGGGGACCGCGGGTATGGCTACACCTTC. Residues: CASSLGDRGYGYTF.

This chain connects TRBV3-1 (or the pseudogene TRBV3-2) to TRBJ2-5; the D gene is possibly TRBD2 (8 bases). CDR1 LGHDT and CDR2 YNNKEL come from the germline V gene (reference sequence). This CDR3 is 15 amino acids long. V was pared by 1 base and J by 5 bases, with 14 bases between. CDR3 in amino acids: CASSQVPGGGETQYF. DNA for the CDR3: TGTGCCAGCAGCCAAGTGCCGGGAGGGGGCGAGACCCAGTACTTC.